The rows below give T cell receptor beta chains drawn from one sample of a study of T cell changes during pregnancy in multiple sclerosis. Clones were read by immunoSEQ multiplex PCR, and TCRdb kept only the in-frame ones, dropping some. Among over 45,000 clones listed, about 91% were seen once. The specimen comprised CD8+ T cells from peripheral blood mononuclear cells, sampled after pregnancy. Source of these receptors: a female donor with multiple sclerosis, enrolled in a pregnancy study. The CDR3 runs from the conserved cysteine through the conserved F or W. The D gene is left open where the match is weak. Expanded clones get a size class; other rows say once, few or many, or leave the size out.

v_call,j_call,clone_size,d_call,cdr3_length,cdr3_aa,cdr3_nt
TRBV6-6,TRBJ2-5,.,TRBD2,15,CASSPTSGRGETQYF,TGTGCCAGCAGCCCGACTAGCGGGAGGGGGGAGACCCAGTACTTC
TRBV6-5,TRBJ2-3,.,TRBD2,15,CASSPTSGTTDTQYF,TGTGCCAGCAGCCCGACTAGCGGGACCACAGATACGCAGTATTTT
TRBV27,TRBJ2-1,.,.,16,CASSLSFRGTYNEQFF,TGTGCCAGCAGTTTATCGTTTCGGGGGACCTACAATGAGCAGTTCTTC
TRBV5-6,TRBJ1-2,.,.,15,CASSLGPLSNYGYTF,TGTGCCAGCAGCTTGGGGCCCCTTTCGAACTATGGCTACACCTTC
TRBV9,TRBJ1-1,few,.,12,CASSARDFEAFF,TGTGCCAGCAGCGCGCGGGACTTTGAAGCTTTCTTT
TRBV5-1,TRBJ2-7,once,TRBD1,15,CASSLGDRGYYEQYF,TGCGCCAGCAGTCTCGGGGACAGGGGGTACTACGAGCAGTACTTC
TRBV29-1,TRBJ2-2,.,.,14,CSVDRGSNTGELFF,TGCAGCGTTGACAGGGGATCGAACACCGGGGAGCTGTTTTTT
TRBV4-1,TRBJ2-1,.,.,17,CASSQERRRDSYNEQFF,TGCGCCAGCAGCCAAGAGAGAAGGAGGGACTCCTACAATGAGCAGTTCTTC
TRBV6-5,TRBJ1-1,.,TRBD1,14,CASSYTQGATEAFF,TGTGCCAGCAGTTACACCCAGGGGGCCACTGAAGCTTTCTTT
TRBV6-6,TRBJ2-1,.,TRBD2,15,CASSSTSASYNEQFF,TGTGCCAGCAGTTCGACTAGCGCCTCCTACAATGAGCAGTTCTTC
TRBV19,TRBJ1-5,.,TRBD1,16,CASSKDRGNGNQPQHF,TGTGCCAGTAGCAAGGACAGGGGGAATGGCAATCAGCCCCAGCATTTT
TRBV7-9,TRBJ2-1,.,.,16,CASSLAGFGNYNEQFF,TGTGCCAGCAGCTTAGCAGGGTTCGGGAATTACAATGAGCAGTTCTTC
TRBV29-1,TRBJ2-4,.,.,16,CSVEKVGQLAKNIQYF,TGCAGCGTTGAAAAGGTTGGACAGCTAGCCAAAAACATTCAGTACTTC
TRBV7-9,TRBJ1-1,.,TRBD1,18,CASSYRDRAQSSNTEAFF,TGTGCCAGCAGTTACCGGGACAGGGCTCAAAGCTCGAACACTGAAGCTTTCTTT
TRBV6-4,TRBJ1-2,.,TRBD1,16,CASWGQVSPLNYGYTF,TGTGCCAGCTGGGGACAGGTTTCTCCTCTCAACTATGGCTACACCTTC
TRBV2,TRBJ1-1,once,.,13,CASSERGYTEAFF,TGTGCCAGCAGTGAACGGGGATACACTGAAGCTTTCTTT
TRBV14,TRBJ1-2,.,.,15,CASSRWQGGDYGYTF,TGTGCCAGCAGCCGTTGGCAGGGCGGCGACTATGGCTACACCTTC
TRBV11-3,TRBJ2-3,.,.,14,CASSLMQGTDTQYF,TGTGCCAGCAGCTTAATGCAGGGAACAGATACGCAGTATTTT
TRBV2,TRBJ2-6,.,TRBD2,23,CASSEGTGSGRALLTSGANVLTF,TGTGCCAGCAGTGAAGGGACCGGTAGCGGGAGGGCCCTCTTAACCTCTGGGGCCAACGTCCTGACTTTC
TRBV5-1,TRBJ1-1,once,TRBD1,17,CASSLTGTAYMNTEAFF,TGCGCCAGCAGCTTAACCGGGACAGCCTACATGAACACTGAAGCTTTCTTT
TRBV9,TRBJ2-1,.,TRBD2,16,CASSSRLAGFVNEQFF,TGTGCCAGCAGCTCTAGACTAGCGGGTTTTGTCAATGAGCAGTTCTTC
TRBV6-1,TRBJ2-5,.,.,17,CASSEARWGGRMKTQYF,TGTGCCAGCAGTGAAGCGCGGTGGGGGGGCCGTATGAAGACCCAGTACTTC
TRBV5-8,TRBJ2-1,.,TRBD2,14,CASSASGGGGEQFF,TGTGCCAGCAGCGCTAGCGGGGGGGGTGGTGAGCAGTTCTTC
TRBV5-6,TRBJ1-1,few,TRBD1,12,CASSGTGSEAFF,TGTGCCAGCAGCGGGACAGGGAGTGAAGCTTTCTTT
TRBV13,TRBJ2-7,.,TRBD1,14,CASSFYRGPDEQYF,TGTGCCAGCAGCTTCTACAGGGGGCCGGACGAGCAGTACTTC